These 2 T cell receptor beta chains were sequenced from one sample in a study of blood T cell repertoires in COVID-19. Libraries were prepared by immunoSEQ multiplex PCR; TCRdb keeps only in-frame clonotypes and omits some of them. This sample has under 300,000 clones, with approximately 86% found just once. The sequenced material came from peripheral blood. Receptor source: a human donor in a cohort sampled during active COVID-19.

This clone was seen a few times. V gene TRBV11-2 combines with J gene TRBJ2-5; D may be TRBD2 (5 bases). The V end was cut by 3 bases, the J end by 5 bases, with 16 bases between. The CDR3 runs to 15 residues. CDR1 and CDR2 from the germline V gene are SGHAT and FQNNGV. The CDR3 here is CASSFLMGSGETQYF. CDR3 nucleotides: TGTGCCAGCAGCTTCCTCATGGGCTCGGGGGAGACCCAGTACTTC.

V gene TRBV18 combines with J gene TRBJ2-1, with 9 bases lining up with TRBD2. V was clipped by 6 bases and J by 5 bases; unmatched bases: 14. Germline V lookup: CDR1 KGHSH, CDR2 LQKENI. The CDR3 contains 17 residues. The CDR3 DNA is TGTGCCAGCTCTGCGGGGGGGGCCGCTAGCGGTAACAATGAGCAGTTCTTC. Its protein is CASSAGGAASGNNEQFF.